This TCR beta chain emerged from a study of shared clonotypes between healthy human individuals (dated by TCRdb to the early 2020s). Concerning the study at large: Three men and a couple of women, aged 18 to 49 years, made up the cohort. To increase sequencing depth and limit assay-specific biases, TCR repertoire library preparation and sequencing were carried out by different laboratories using diverse techniques. For each donor, three plates each were used for CD4 naive and CD4 memory, two plates were used for CD8 naive, and one plate was used for CD8 memory. To estimate repertoire size and how much clonotype sharing occurs between individuals, the study deeply sequenced the blood TCR repertoires of about five healthy adults. Between about 0.85 and 9.5 billion PBMCs per donor were obtained by leukapheresis. Study-wide findings and limitations: Compared with non-shared clonotypes, clonotypes shared by all four sorted-subset donors had higher generation probabilities. Approximately 5% of naive CD4, 3.5% of naive CD8, roughly 2.5% of memory CD4, and around 0.42% of memory CD8 clonotypes were shared across a few donors. Sampling was limited to blood, and TCR repertoires in tissue likely differ from TCR repertoires in blood. Even with the large sequencing depth, rarefaction of the sorted-subset datasets indicated that sequencing was incomplete. Because the study included only a small number of donors, the genetic and exposure-history diversity represented was limited. Naive subsets generally had larger estimated clonotype richness than memory subsets. Pairwise subsampling led to the expectation that sequencing depth would affect the degree of clonotype sharing among donors.

Concerning this clone itself: Its antigen remains undetermined. Qualities for individual bases were not recorded, and no much larger clone is one base off.

The donors were healthy, HIV-negative adults with no recently reported acute infections or vaccinations. Every donor was a Caucasian adult living in Nashville, Tennessee, USA. CD4+ T cells were enriched by magnetic negative selection; naive cells were then positively selected on CD45RA, and the negative fraction formed the memory subset. After blood collection by leukapheresis, PBMCs were isolated using Ficoll-Histopaque density gradient centrifugation and then cryopreserved in the vapor phase of liquid nitrogen. Analytical flow cytometry was used to check the purity and quantity of each magnetically sorted T cell population. From each sorted fraction, genomic DNA was isolated and quantified by UV absorbance on a Nanodrop 2000c. From the cysteine through the phenylalanine, the CDR3 covers 15 amino acids. The retained sequence is limited to the CDR3, 45 bases, with the frame set at the first base. In the germline V gene, CDR1 corresponds to MDHEN and CDR2 to SYDVKM. The V end loses 5 bases and the J end loses 2 bases, and a stretch of 13 bases separates them.

Using the deep immunoSEQ assay, multiplex PCR amplified TCR CDR3 regions from genomic DNA. Genomic DNA extracted from each cell subset was distributed evenly over all wells of several immunoSEQ 96-well plates, and each plate served as one replicate. For sorted subsets, roughly 200 ng of genomic DNA, equivalent to around 31,000 T cell genomes, went into each replicate PCR. Purified libraries were quantified with a Qubit 3.0 fluorometer, sized on a Bioanalyzer 2100, and re-quantified with the KAPA Library Quantification kit. Every immunoSEQ 96-well plate was sequenced on a dedicated single-read 150-cycle Illumina NextSeq 550 flow cell. The source study handled its data this way. Because the immunoSEQ output included only junctional sequences and no quality scores, the filtering could not be the same as the filtering used for full-length reads. Sequences were annotated with PyIR, a Python wrapper for IgBLAST v1.9, using IMGT germline references to assign V/J genes and CDR3. Any read was removed if the V/J assignment was weak (E-value above 1e-6), the CDR3 was missing, or the read contained stop codons, out-of-frame junctions, or ambiguous translated residues. V3J clonotypes were defined as sequences sharing the same inferred V gene, J gene, and CDR3 amino acid sequence. Percentage overlap between repertoires was computed as shared unique clonotypes divided by the size of the smaller repertoire. Richness of each repertoire was evaluated using RTK rarefaction, the Chao1 estimator, and Recon v2.1 estimates of unobserved clonotypes. Generation probabilities for all TCRbeta clonotypes obtained by the gDNA method from a few donors were computed using OLGA. Sourced from immuneACCESS, this table was stored by TCRdb with only in-frame sequences that have V and J called. A share of the clones is absent; for the studies checked, an unresolved V gene accounts for under half, and the remainder has no known explanation. V, J and clone size reflect that table, while D and trimming were determined from the DNA. The sample table records hundreds of thousands of clones; less than 80% of these occur just once. The ten largest clones add up to around 1.8% of the sample.

Sequencing was carried out using memory CD4+ T cells sorted from blood. The cell subset or site label for this specimen denotes: CD45RA-negative fraction. The receptor was isolated from a woman in her 30s in good health. The chain was built from TRBV28 and TRBJ1-5; the D gene is perhaps TRBD1, from 5 matching bases. The sequenced DNA: TGTGCCAGCAGTATCCCCGTCAGGGGCAATCAGCCCCAGCATTTT. Its translation is CASSIPVRGNQPQHF.